Listed below are T cell receptor beta chains from one sample, sequenced in a study of blood T cell repertoires in COVID-19. The method was immunoSEQ multiplex PCR; TCRdb's version includes in-frame clones alone and lacks a portion of them. The data contain roughly 85,000 clones, more than 60% of them singletons. Sequencing was carried out using peripheral blood. The receptors stem from a human donor in a cohort sampled during active COVID-19. The CDR3 runs from the conserved cysteine through the conserved F or W.

TRBV29-1	TRBJ1-4	CSVGTGSTNEKLFF
TRBV18	TRBJ1-1	CASSKTSNTEAFF
TRBV30	TRBJ1-1	CAWKGGFGDPAPDEAFF
TRBV15	TRBJ2-5	CATRLQGGETQYF
TRBV7-9	TRBJ1-6	CASSPHRGRGTAYNSPLHF
TRBV5-4	TRBJ2-7	CASSPTGQISYEQYF
TRBV3-1/TRBV3-2	TRBJ2-7	CASSLQPGQGYEQYF
TRBV29-1	TRBJ2-1	CSVGGTGGEWRFF
TRBV19	TRBJ1-2	CASSPTSGTGGAGNYGYTF
TRBV29-1	TRBJ2-7	CSVVRTGSYEQYF
TRBV2	TRBJ2-7	CASRRTGARDEQYF
TRBV7-8	TRBJ1-3	CASSLTGTNTIYF
TRBV9	TRBJ2-7	CASSVTGSSYEQYF
TRBV3-1/TRBV3-2	TRBJ2-6	CASSQVRAGANVLTF
TRBV5-1	TRBJ2-4	CASSRSGDSKNIQYF
TRBV7-9	TRBJ1-2	CASSPTGAHNYGYTF
TRBV5-8	TRBJ2-7	CASSFLTGNKYEQYF
TRBV7-8	TRBJ1-2	CASSLATGNYGYTF
TRBV5-4	TRBJ1-2	CASSSTGGALDYGYTF
TRBV7-9	TRBJ2-1	CASSELASGGPSSYNEQFF
TRBV24-1	TRBJ2-3	CATSDRQGVTDTQYF